The 22 T cell receptor beta chains below were found in one sample sequenced in a study of cytomegalovirus exposure and HLA in healthy donors. This PCR relied on a set of 60 Vbeta primers and 13 Jbeta primers. TCRdb's copy holds only in-frame clones and misses some; the assay was immunoSEQ multiplex PCR. This sample carries around 150,000 clones, approximately 79% of them seen once, and the ten largest clones take about 0.66%. The material sequenced was PBMCs. Receptor source: a male donor in good health and CMV-seronegative.

As for this clone: At one boundary the junction diverges from the germline segment, which might be a read error. This rearrangement joins TRBV5-1 to TRBJ2-7, with 9 bases fitting TRBD1. CDR3 size: 13 residues. Germline V gene sequence: CDR1 SGHRS, CDR2 YFSETQ. The CDR3 here is CASSLDGTGFTLF. The DNA for the CDR3 is TGCGCCAGCAGCTTGGATGGGACAGGGTTTACCCTTTTC.

The V and J genes are TRBV7-2 and TRBJ2-1; the D is unclear. In germline, CDR1 is SGHTA, CDR2 FQGNSA. The CDR3 sequence is 10 residues long. Trimming took off 5 bases at V and 11 bases at J, with 7 bases between the two ends. Here the CDR3 DNA reads TGTGCCAGCAGCCTGTCTAAGCAGTTCTTC. This encodes CASSLSKQFF. Variable domain in full (rest from reference TRBV7-2 and TRBJ2-1): GAGVSQSPSNKVTEKGKDVELRCDPISGHTALYWYRQSLGQGLEFLIYFQGNSAPDKSGLPSDRFSAERTGGSVSTLTIQRTQQEDSAVYLCASSLSKQFFGPGTRLTVL.

The chain carries TRBV10-3 and TRBJ1-5, with a possible D match to TRBD1 (5 bases). The CDR3 is made up of 16 amino acids. Germline loops: CDR1 ENHRY, CDR2 SYGVKD. Trimming removed 3 bases from V and 1 base from J, with 13 bases in between. CDR3: CAISEKGKTSNQPQHF. As DNA, the CDR3 is TGTGCCATCAGTGAAAAGGGGAAAACAAGCAATCAGCCCCAGCATTTT.

This sequence joins TRBV13 and TRBJ2-2; perhaps TRBD1 as D (8 bases). CDR1 is PRHDT, CDR2 FYEKMQ, per germline (reference sequence). Trimming removed 5 bases at V and 4 bases at J, with 17 bases between. This CDR3 has 16 residues. The CDR3 loop reads CASSRDRGGSTGELFF. In DNA, the CDR3 is TGTGCCAGCAGCCGAGACAGGGGAGGGAGCACCGGGGAGCTGTTTTTT.

This clone was detected only once. The chain employs TRBV7-2 and TRBJ1-1; perhaps TRBD1 as D (6 bases). V was trimmed by 1 base and J by 0 bases, leaving 18 bases between them. The CDR3 totals 18 residues. Germline V lookup: CDR1 SGHTA, CDR2 FQGNSA. The CDR3 loop reads CASSLGPLRQALNTEAFF. The CDR3 DNA sequence: TGTGCCAGCAGCTTAGGGCCGCTGAGACAGGCTTTGAACACTGAAGCTTTCTTT.

The chain links TRBV7-9 to TRBJ2-5; weak D call: TRBD1 (6 bases). Germline-derived CDR1 and CDR2 are SEHNR and FQNEAQ (reference sequence). CDR3 length: 13 residues. With 7 bases removed from V and 6 bases from J, the gap between germline ends came to 15 bases. The CDR3 region has the DNA TGTGCCAGCACAGCACAGGGAAGCAAGACCCAGTACTTC. Residues: CASTAQGSKTQYF. Supplemented by reference TRBV7-9 and TRBJ2-5, the full variable domain reads DTGVSQNPRHKITKRGQNVTFRCDPISEHNRLYWYRQTLGQGPEFLTYFQNEAQLEKSRLLSDRFSAERPKGSFSTLEIQRTEQGDSAMYLCASTAQGSKTQYFGPGTRLLVL.

The chain couples TRBV13 to TRBJ1-3; D uncertain. This CDR3 has 17 amino acids. CDR1 PRHDT and CDR2 FYEKMQ come from the germline V gene (reference sequence). V lost 0 bases, J lost 4 bases, and 16 bases lay in between. DNA for the CDR3: TGTGCCAGCAGCTTAGGAGAAATCGGGATAGCCGGAAACACCATATATTTT. As protein: CASSLGEIGIAGNTIYF.

This chain connects TRBV5-6 to TRBJ1-1; D not resolved. Germline loops: CDR1 SGHDT, CDR2 YYEEEE. V was trimmed by 7 bases and J by 7 bases, leaving 14 bases between them. The CDR3 runs 12 residues. CDR3: CASLSLVGEAFF. The CDR3, as DNA: TGTGCCAGCCTATCATTGGTTGGTGAAGCTTTCTTT.

The V call is TRBV7-6, the J call TRBJ1-1; D remains unclear. The V gene's germline CDR1 is SGHVS and CDR2 FNYEAQ. Trimming took 3 bases from V and 0 from J, leaving 23 bases between them. The CDR3 totals 19 residues. CDR3 protein: CASSFLGEARPVMNTEAFF. As DNA, the CDR3 is TGTGCCAGCAGCTTCCTTGGGGAGGCCCGTCCCGTTATGAACACTGAAGCTTTCTTT. Looking up the rest from reference TRBV7-6 and TRBJ1-1 gives the full variable domain: GAGVSQSPRYKVTKRGQDVALRCDPISGHVSLYWYRQALGQGPEFLTYFNYEAQQDKSGLPNDRFSAERPEGSISTLTIQRTEQRDSAMYRCASSFLGEARPVMNTEAFFGQGTRLTVV.

This clone was seen just once. The V and J genes are TRBV7-8 and TRBJ2-7; D not certain. Germline V CDR1 and CDR2: SGHVS, FQNEAQ. Trimming took 4 bases from V and 7 from J, leaving 11 bases between them. This CDR3 is built from 12 residues. The CDR3 nucleotides are TGTGCCAGCAGCTCCCGACTTGGAGAGCAGTACTTC. As protein: CASSSRLGEQYF.

The V and J genes are TRBV2 and TRBJ2-5; the match to TRBD1 covers 10 bases. The better agreement between TRBJ2-7 and the DNA end casts doubt on the J call. Germline CDR1 SNHLY, CDR2 FYNNEI. The CDR3 consists of 14 residues. CDR3 in amino acids: CASFRDRGSYEQYF. Written as DNA, the CDR3 is TGTGCCAGTTTCCGGGACAGGGGATCCTACGAGCAGTACTTC.

The chain employs TRBV15 and TRBJ2-1, with D perhaps matching TRBD1 (6 bases). Germline loops: CDR1 LNHNV, CDR2 YYDKDF (reference sequence). The CDR3 sequence is 15 residues long. Trimming cost V 1 base and J 3 bases, with 10 bases left between them. The CDR3 DNA follows: TGTGCCACCAGCAGAGCGACAGGCCTCTACAATGAGCAGTTCTTC. Encoded protein: CATSRATGLYNEQFF.

This chain connects TRBV5-1 to TRBJ2-7, with D tentatively TRBD1 (5 bases). V was clipped by 0 bases and J by 2 bases, with 15 bases between them. The CDR3 consists of 16 residues. The V gene's germline CDR1 is SGHRS and CDR2 YFSETQ. As DNA, the CDR3 is TGCGCCAGCAGCTTGGGAAACAGGATAACTCCCTACGAGCAGTACTTC. This encodes CASSLGNRITPYEQYF.

The genes are TRBV7-3 and TRBJ2-3; 15 positions agree with TRBD2. J gave up 2 bases and V 2 bases, and 8 bases lay outside the gene matches. Germline V lookup: CDR1 SGHTA, CDR2 FQGTGA. This CDR3 is built from 19 residues. CDR3 sequence (DNA): TGTGCCAGCAGCTTATCAACTGGACTAGCGGGGGGGCACACAGATACGCAGTATTTT. Translation: CASSLSTGLAGGHTDTQYF.

The CDR3 here is CAISAMQSSSYNEQFF. In nucleotides, the CDR3 is TGTGCCATCAGTGCCATGCAGTCTAGCTCCTACAATGAGCAGTTCTTC. The chain combines TRBV10-3 with TRBJ2-1; D gene ambiguous. Germline V gene data show CDR1 as ENHRY and CDR2 as SYGVKD. The CDR3 has 16 amino acids. With 4 bases removed from V and 0 bases from J, the gap between germline ends came to 13 bases.

The CDR3 protein is CSVGTGSYGYTF. The CDR3 nucleotides read TGCAGCGTCGGGACAGGGTCCTATGGCTACACCTTC. This chain uses TRBV29-1 with TRBJ1-2; 9 positions agree with TRBD1. The CDR3 totals 12 residues. CDR1 is SQVTM, CDR2 ANQGSEA, per germline. V shed 6 bases and J 4 bases; nucleotides not matched to a gene: 3.

The CDR3 sequence: CASSALAGGPTDTQYF. DNA for the CDR3: TGCGCCAGCAGCGCCTTAGCGGGGGGGCCCACAGATACGCAGTATTTT. The chain couples TRBV5-1 to TRBJ2-3; TRBD2 agrees at 11 bases. Per germline, CDR1 SGHRS and CDR2 YFSETQ. With V trimmed by 4 bases and J by 2 bases, 6 bases remained unmatched. This CDR3 has 16 residues.

This clone has only one observation. The rearrangement links TRBV7-9 to TRBJ1-1; D gene unclear. V was shortened by 0 bases and J by 1 base, with 9 bases between the two germline ends. Per the germline V gene, CDR1 is SEHNR and CDR2 is FQNEAQ (reference sequence). This CDR3 region has 15 residues. The CDR3 DNA reads TGTGCCAGCAGCTTAGCCCAAATCCCGAACACTGAAGCTTTCTTT. Translated: CASSLAQIPNTEAFF.

The rearrangement links TRBV5-6 to TRBJ2-7, with D perhaps TRBD2 (5 bases). Looked up from germline, CDR1 is SGHDT and CDR2 is YYEEEE. Trimming left V 1 base short and J 0 bases short, with 11 bases between. The CDR3 is 15 residues long. The CDR3 sequence: CASSLNSAFSYEQYF. CDR3 in DNA: TGTGCCAGCAGCTTGAATAGCGCGTTCTCCTACGAGCAGTACTTC. The whole variable domain, remainder taken from reference TRBV5-6 and TRBJ2-7, is DAGVTQSPTHLIKTRGQQVTLRCSPKSGHDTVSWYQQALGQGPQFIFQYYEEEERQRGNFPDRFSGHQFPNYSSELNVNALLLGDSALYLCASSLNSAFSYEQYFGPGTRLTVT.

This chain links TRBV27 with TRBJ2-1; 7 bases align to TRBD2. CDR1 is MNHEY, CDR2 SMNVEV, per germline (reference sequence). J gave up 9 bases and V 3 bases, and 2 bases lay outside the gene matches. The CDR3 spans 12 residues. In DNA, the CDR3 is TGTGCCAGCAGTTTCCAGCGGGGTGAGCAGTTCTTC. Protein: CASSFQRGEQFF.

J is TRBJ1-5 and V is TRBV10-3, with 9 nucleotides matching TRBD1. CDR3 length: 15 amino acids. Germline assignment: CDR1 ENHRY and CDR2 SYGVKD. V shed 1 base and J 7 bases; nucleotides not matched to a gene: 5. CDR3 in amino acids: CAISEFDRGGQPQHF. CDR3 bases: TGTGCCATCAGTGAGTTCGACAGGGGGGGCCAGCCCCAGCATTTT.

The chain carries TRBV11-2 and TRBJ2-3; 13 nucleotides line up with TRBD2. Germline V gives CDR1 SGHAT, CDR2 FQNNGV. V dropped 5 bases and J dropped 5; count of bases not matched to a gene: 13. The CDR3 consists of 18 residues. The DNA for the CDR3 is TGTGCCAGCAGCCCCAGGGGACTAGCGGGACCCTCCGGAGATACGCAGTATTTT. It translates to CASSPRGLAGPSGDTQYF.